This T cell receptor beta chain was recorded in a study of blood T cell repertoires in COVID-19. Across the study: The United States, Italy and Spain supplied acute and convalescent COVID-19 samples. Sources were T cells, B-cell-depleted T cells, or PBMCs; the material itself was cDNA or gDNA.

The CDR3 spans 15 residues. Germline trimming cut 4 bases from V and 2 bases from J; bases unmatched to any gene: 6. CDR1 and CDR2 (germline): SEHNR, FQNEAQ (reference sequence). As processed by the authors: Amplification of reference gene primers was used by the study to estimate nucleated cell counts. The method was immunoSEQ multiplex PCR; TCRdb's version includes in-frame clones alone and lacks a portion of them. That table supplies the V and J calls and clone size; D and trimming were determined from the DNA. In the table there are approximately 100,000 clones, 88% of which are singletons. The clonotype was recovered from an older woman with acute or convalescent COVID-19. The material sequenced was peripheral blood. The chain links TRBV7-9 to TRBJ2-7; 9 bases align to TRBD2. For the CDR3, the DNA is TGTGCCAGCAGCTCAATTCGGACTAGCGCCTACGAGCAGTACTTC. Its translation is CASSSIRTSAYEQYF.